This TCR beta chain was identified during a study of T cell responses to AZD1222 COVID-19 vaccine. Points from the study as a whole: In a largely white British group with more females than males, clonal diversity was possibly underestimated.

As for this clone: Antigen specificity is unknown.

Sequencing used immunoSEQ multiplex PCR; TCRdb keeps in-frame clones, though not all of them. The table has roughly 140,000 clones, around 88% seen once. CDR1 is SGHKS, CDR2 YYEKEE, per germline (reference sequence). The CDR3 is made up of 15 amino acids. Trimming took off 5 bases at V and 4 bases at J, with 15 bases between the two ends. The chain has TRBV5-5 and TRBJ2-2; unclear D gene. This clonotype was sampled from an adult in good health. The source material was peripheral blood, sampled on day 0 of AZD1222 vaccination. The CDR3 coding sequence is TGTGCCAGCAGTTCCGACCCTGGGCGCACCGGGGAGCTGTTTTTT. Its protein is CASSSDPGRTGELFF. The whole variable domain, filled in from reference TRBV5-5 and TRBJ2-2, reads DAGVTQSPTHLIKTRGQQVTLRCSPISGHKSVSWYQQVLGQGPQFIFQYYEKEERGRGNFPDRFSARQFPNYSSELNVNALLLGDSALYLCASSSDPGRTGELFFGEGSRLTVL.